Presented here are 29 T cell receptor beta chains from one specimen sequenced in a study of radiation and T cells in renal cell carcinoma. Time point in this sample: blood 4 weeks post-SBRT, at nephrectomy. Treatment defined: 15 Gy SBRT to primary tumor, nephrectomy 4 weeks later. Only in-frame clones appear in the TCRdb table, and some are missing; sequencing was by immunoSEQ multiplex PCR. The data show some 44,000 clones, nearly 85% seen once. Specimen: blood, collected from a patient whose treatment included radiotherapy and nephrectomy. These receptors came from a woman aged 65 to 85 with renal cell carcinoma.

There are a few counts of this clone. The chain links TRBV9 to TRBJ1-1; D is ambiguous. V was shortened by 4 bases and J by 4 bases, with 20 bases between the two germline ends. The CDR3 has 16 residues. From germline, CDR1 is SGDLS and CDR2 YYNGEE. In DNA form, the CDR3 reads TGTGCCAGCAGCCCCCCCTCCGTCTGGTTAGTCACTGAAGCTTTCTTT. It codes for CASSPPSVWLVTEAFF.

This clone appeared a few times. CDR3 in amino acids: CATSRGRAGWNSPLHF. The CDR3 nucleotides are TGTGCCACCAGCAGAGGCAGGGCAGGGTGGAATTCACCCCTCCACTTT. V usage is TRBV15 and J usage is TRBJ1-6, with D possibly being TRBD1 (5 bases). The CDR3 totals 16 residues. Germline-derived CDR1 and CDR2 are LNHNV and YYDKDF (reference sequence). Trimming shortened V by 1 base and J by 7 bases, and 14 bases separated the two germline ends.

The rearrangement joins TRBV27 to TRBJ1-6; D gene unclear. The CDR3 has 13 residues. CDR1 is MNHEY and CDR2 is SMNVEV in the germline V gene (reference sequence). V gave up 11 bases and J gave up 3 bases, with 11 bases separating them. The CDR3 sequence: CAHARDYNSPLHF. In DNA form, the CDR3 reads TGTGCCCACGCCCGGGACTATAATTCACCCCTCCACTTT.

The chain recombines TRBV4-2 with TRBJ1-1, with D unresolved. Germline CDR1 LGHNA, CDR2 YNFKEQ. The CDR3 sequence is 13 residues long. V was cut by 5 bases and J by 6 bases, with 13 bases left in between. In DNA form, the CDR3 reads TGTGCCAGCAGCTTGCTTGCTCGACCTGAAGCTTTCTTT. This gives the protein CASSLLARPEAFF.

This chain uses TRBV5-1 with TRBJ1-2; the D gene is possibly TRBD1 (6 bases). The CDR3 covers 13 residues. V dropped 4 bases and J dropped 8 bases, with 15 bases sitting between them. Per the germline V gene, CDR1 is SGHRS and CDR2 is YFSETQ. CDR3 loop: CASSEDSNNGYTF. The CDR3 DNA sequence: TGCGCCAGCAGCGAGGACAGTAATAACGGCTACACCTTC.

The CDR3 DNA reads TGCGCCAGCAGCGGGGGGGCCGTCTATGAGCAGTTCTTC. Its protein is CASSGGAVYEQFF. This chain joins TRBV5-1 and TRBJ2-1, with D possibly matching TRBD2 (7 bases). Trimming removed 4 bases from V and 8 bases from J, with 13 bases in between. Germline V gene sequence: CDR1 SGHRS, CDR2 YFSETQ. This CDR3 has 13 amino acids.

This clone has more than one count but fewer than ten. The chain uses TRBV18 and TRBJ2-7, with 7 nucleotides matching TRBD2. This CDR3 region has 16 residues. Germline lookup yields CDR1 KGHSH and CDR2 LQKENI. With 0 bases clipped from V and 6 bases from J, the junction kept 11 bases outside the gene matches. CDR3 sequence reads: CASSPPGGKGHGEQYF. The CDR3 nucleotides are TGTGCCAGCTCACCACCGGGAGGGAAGGGGCACGGCGAGCAGTACTTC.

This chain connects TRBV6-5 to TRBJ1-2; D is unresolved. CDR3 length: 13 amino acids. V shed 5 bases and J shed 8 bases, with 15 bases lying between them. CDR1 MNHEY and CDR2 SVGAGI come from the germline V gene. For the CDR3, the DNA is TGTGCCAGCAGTCCAAACCGGAAGTCAGGCTACACCTTC. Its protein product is CASSPNRKSGYTF.

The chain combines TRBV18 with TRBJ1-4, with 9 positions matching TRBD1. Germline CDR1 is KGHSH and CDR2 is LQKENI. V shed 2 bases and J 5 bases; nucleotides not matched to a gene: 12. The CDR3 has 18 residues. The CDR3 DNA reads TGTGCCAGCTCACCATTCACAGGGGGCGCGAGGCGAAATGAAAAACTGTTTTTT. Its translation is CASSPFTGGARRNEKLFF.

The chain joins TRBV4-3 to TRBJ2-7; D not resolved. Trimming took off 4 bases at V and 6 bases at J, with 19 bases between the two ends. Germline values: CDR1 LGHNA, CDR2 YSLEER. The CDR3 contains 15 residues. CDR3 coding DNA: TGCGCCAGCAGCCCAGAAGTACGGGTCTGGGCCGAGCAGTACTTC. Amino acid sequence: CASSPEVRVWAEQYF.

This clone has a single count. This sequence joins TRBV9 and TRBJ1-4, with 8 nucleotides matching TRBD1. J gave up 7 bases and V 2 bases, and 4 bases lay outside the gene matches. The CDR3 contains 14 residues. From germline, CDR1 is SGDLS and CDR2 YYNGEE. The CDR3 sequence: CASSVTGGGEKLFF. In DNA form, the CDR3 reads TGTGCCAGCAGCGTCACAGGGGGAGGTGAAAAACTGTTTTTT.

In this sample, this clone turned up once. CDR3 protein: CASSTGGTQYF. In DNA form, the CDR3 reads TGTGCCAGCAGTACAGGGGGGACCCAGTACTTC. The chain has TRBV5-6 and TRBJ2-5, with 8 nucleotides matching TRBD1. Germline CDR1 and CDR2: SGHDT and YYEEEE. This CDR3 spans 11 amino acids. Trimming at V came to 5 bases and at J to 7 bases, leaving 1 base not matched to a gene. Complete variable domain (other parts from reference TRBV5-6 and TRBJ2-5): DAGVTQSPTHLIKTRGQQVTLRCSPKSGHDTVSWYQQALGQGPQFIFQYYEEEERQRGNFPDRFSGHQFPNYSSELNVNALLLGDSALYLCASSTGGTQYFGPGTRLLVL.

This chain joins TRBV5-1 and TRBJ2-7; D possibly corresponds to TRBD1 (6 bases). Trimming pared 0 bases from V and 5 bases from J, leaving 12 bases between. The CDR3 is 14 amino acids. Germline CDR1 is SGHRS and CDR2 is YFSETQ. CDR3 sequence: CASSLVQGENEQYF. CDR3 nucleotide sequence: TGCGCCAGCAGCTTGGTACAGGGTGAAAACGAGCAGTACTTC.

The CDR3 DNA follows: TGTGCCAGCAGAATGCTCAGGGAAAGGGCTTACACAGATACGCAGTATTTT. This sequence encodes CASRMLRERAYTDTQYF. The rearrangement joins TRBV6-4 to TRBJ2-3, with a weak D call TRBD1 (5 bases). This CDR3 has 17 amino acids. CDR1 and CDR2 from the germline V gene are MRHNA and SNTAGT. V lost 6 bases to trimming and J lost 2 bases, with 21 bases between them.

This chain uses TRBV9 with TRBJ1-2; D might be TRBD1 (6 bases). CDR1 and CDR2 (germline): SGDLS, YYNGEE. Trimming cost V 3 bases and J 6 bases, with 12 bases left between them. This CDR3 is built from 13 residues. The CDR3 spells CASSGSGGNGYTF. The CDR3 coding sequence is TGTGCCAGCAGCGGTTCCGGGGGCAATGGCTACACCTTC.

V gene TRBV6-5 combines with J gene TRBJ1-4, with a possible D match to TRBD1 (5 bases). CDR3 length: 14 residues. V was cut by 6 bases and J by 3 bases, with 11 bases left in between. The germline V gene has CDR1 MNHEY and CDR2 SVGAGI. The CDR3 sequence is CASREQGANEKLFF. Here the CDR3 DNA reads TGTGCCAGCAGGGAGCAGGGTGCTAATGAAAAACTGTTTTTT.

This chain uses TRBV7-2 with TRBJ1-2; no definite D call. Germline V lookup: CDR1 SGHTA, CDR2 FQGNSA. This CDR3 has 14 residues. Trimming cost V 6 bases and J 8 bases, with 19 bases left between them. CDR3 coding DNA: TGTGCCAGCAGTTCAATGGTAGGGCGGGGAGGCTACACCTTC. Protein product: CASSSMVGRGGYTF.

The chain's CDR3 is CASSLGTGGYGYTF. The CDR3 nucleotides read TGTGCCAGCAGCCTTGGGACAGGGGGCTATGGCTACACCTTC. The rearrangement uses TRBV5-5 and TRBJ1-2; 11 nucleotides match TRBD1. With 4 bases clipped from V and 4 bases from J, the junction kept 3 bases outside the gene matches. Germline-derived CDR1 and CDR2 are SGHKS and YYEKEE (reference sequence). The CDR3 runs to 14 residues.

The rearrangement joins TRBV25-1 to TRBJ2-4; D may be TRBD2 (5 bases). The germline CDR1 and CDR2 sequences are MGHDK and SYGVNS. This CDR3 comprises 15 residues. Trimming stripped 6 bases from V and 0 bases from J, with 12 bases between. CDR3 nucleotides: TGTGCCAGCAGCGACGGGGAGCTAGCCAAAAACATTCAGTACTTC. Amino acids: CASSDGELAKNIQYF.

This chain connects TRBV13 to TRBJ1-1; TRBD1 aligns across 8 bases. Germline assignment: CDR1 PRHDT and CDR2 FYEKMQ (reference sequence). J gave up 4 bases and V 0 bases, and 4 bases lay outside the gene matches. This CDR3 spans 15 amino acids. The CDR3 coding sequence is TGTGCCAGCAGCTTAGGAGGGCAGGGGGCCACTGAAGCTTTCTTT. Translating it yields CASSLGGQGATEAFF.

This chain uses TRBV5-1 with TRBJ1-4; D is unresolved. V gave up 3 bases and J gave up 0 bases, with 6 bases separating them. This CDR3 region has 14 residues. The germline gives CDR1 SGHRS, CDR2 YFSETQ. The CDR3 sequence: CASSSGSTNEKLFF. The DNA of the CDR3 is TGCGCCAGCAGCTCCGGGTCAACTAATGAAAAACTGTTTTTT.

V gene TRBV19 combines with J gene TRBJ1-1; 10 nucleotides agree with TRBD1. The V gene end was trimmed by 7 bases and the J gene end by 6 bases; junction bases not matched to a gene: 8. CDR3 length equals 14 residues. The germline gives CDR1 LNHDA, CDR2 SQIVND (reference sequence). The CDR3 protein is CASTIRDRGPEAFF. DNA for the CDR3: TGTGCCAGTACTATCCGGGACAGGGGACCTGAAGCTTTCTTT.

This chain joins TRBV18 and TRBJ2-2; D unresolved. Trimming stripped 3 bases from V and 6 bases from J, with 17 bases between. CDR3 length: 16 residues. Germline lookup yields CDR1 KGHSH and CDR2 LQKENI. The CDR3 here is CASSPPGSRSAGELFF. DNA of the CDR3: TGTGCCAGCTCACCGCCCGGTAGCAGGTCTGCCGGGGAGCTGTTTTTT. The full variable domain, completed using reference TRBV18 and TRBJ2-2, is NAGVMQNPRHLVRRRGQEARLRCSPMKGHSHVYWYRQLPEEGLKFMVYLQKENIIDESGMPKERFSAEFPKEGPSILRIQQVVRGDSAAYFCASSPPGSRSAGELFFGEGSRLTVL.

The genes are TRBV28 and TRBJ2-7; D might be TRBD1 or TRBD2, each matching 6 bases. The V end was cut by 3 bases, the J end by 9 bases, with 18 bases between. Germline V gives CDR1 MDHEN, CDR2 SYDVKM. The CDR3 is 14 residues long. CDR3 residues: CASSLGGGQRVQYF. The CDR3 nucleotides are TGTGCCAGCAGTTTGGGGGGAGGACAGCGCGTGCAGTACTTC.

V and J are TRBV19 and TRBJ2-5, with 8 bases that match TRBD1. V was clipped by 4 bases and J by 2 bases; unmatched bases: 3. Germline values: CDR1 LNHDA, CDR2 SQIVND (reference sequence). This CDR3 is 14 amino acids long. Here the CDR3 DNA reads TGTGCCAGTAGTAGAACAGGGGGACAAGAGACCCAGTACTTC. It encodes CASSRTGGQETQYF.

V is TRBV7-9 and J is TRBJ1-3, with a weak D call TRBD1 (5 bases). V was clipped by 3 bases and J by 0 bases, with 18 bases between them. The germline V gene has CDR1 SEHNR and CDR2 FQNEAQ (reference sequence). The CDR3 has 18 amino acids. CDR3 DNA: TGTGCCAGCAGCTTCACCGGGACTGAATATTACTCTGGAAACACCATATATTTT. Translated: CASSFTGTEYYSGNTIYF.

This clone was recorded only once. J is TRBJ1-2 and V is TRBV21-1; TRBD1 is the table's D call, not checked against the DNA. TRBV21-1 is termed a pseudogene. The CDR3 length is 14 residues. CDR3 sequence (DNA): TGTGCCAGCAGCAAAGTGGACAGCAACTATGGCTACACCTTC. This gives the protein CASSKVDSNYGYTF.

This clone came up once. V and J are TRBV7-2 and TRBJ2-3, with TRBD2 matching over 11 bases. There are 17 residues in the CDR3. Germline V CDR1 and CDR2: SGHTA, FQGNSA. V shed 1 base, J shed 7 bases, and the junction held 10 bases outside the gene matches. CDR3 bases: TGTGCCAGCAGCTTAGAAGTCCCCCTAGCGGGGGGTTATACGCAGTATTTT. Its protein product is CASSLEVPLAGGYTQYF. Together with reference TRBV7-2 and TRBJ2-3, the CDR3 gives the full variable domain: GAGVSQSPSNKVTEKGKDVELRCDPISGHTALYWYRQSLGQGLEFLIYFQGNSAPDKSGLPSDRFSAERTGGSVSTLTIQRTQQEDSAVYLCASSLEVPLAGGYTQYFGPGTRLTVL.

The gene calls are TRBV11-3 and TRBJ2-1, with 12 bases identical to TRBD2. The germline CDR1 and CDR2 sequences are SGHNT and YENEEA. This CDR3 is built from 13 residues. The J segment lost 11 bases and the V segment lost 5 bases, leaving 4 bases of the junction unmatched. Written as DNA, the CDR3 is TGTGCCAGCAGCGTTACTAGCGGGGGGAAGCAGTTCTTC. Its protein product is CASSVTSGGKQFF.